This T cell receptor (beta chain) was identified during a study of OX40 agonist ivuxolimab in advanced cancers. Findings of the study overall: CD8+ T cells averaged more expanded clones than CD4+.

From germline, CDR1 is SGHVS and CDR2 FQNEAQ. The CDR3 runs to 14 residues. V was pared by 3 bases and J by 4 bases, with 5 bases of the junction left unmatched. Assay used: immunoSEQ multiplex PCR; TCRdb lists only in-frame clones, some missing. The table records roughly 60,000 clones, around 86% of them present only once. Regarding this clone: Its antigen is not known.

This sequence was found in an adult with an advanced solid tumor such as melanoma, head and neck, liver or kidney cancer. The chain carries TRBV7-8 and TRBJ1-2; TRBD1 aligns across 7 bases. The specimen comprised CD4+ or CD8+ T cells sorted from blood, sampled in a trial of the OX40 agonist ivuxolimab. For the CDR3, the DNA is TGTGCCAGCAGCTTCACAGGGGTGGCCTATGGCTACACCTTC. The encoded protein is CASSFTGVAYGYTF. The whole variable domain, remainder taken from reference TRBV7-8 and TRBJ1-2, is GAGVSQSPRYKVAKRGQDVALRCDPISGHVSLFWYQQALGQGPEFLTYFQNEAQLDKSGLPSDRFFAERPEGSVSTLKIQRTQQEDSAVYLCASSFTGVAYGYTFGSGTRLTVV.